One sample yielded the 17 T cell receptor beta chains listed below, sequenced in a study of shared clonotypes between healthy human individuals (dated by TCRdb to about 2020). The library came from the immunoSEQ multiplex PCR assay. TCRdb carries this immuneACCESS record with in-frame sequences only. Its versions omit some clonotypes, under half of them owing to an unresolved V gene in the studies checked, with the rest unexplained. For this sample the table gives 600,000 to 750,000 clones, of which 72% were detected only once. The ten top clones hold around 1.8% of the sample. Sequences were obtained from memory CD4+ T cells sorted from blood. The sample's cell subset or site label is to be understood as: CD45RA-negative fraction. The source of these receptors is a woman in her 30s in good health.

The rearrangement links TRBV2 to TRBJ2-7, with D hard to call. Germline V gives CDR1 SNHLY, CDR2 FYNNEI. The CDR3 runs 14 residues. V lost 3 bases and J lost 5, with 14 bases in between. CDR3 bases: TGTGCCAGCAGTGATGATTTTGCCAGGCACGAGCAGTACTTC. Protein sequence: CASSDDFARHEQYF.

V gene TRBV19 combines with J gene TRBJ2-5, with TRBD1 matching 7 bases. V was pared by 8 bases and J by 5 bases, with 17 bases of the junction left unmatched. CDR1 and CDR2 (germline): LNHDA, SQIVND (reference sequence). This CDR3 comprises 16 residues. In nucleotides, the CDR3 is TGTGCCAGTTTTACCCCGGTAGGACAGGAGGCGGAGACCCAGTACTTC. Its protein product is CASFTPVGQEAETQYF. The whole variable domain, remainder taken from reference TRBV19 and TRBJ2-5, is DGGITQSPKYLFRKEGQNVTLSCEQNLNHDAMYWYRQDPGQGLRLIYYSQIVNDFQKGDIAEGYSVSREKKESFPLTVTSAQKNPTAFYLCASFTPVGQEAETQYFGPGTRLLVL.

V usage is TRBV29-1 and J usage is TRBJ2-7; either TRBD1 or TRBD2 may fit D (5 bases each). The CDR3 spans 12 residues. The V end lost 7 bases, the J end lost 7 bases, and 17 bases lay between the germline ends. Looked up from germline, CDR1 is SQVTM and CDR2 is ANQGSEA. The CDR3 loop is CSAGTRVGEQYF. DNA for the CDR3: TGCAGCGCTGGGACCCGCGTCGGAGAGCAGTACTTC.

The V call is TRBV7-3, the J call TRBJ2-1; 7 nucleotides agree with TRBD2. Trimming at V came to 6 bases and at J to 8 bases, leaving 13 bases not matched to a gene. Germline assignment: CDR1 SGHTA and CDR2 FQGTGA. The CDR3 is 15 residues long. This chain's CDR3 is CASSDGGGRGYEQFF. The CDR3 nucleotides are TGTGCCAGCAGTGATGGAGGCGGGAGAGGATATGAGCAGTTCTTC.

This clone was detected a few times. The V and J genes are TRBV7-3 and TRBJ2-1, with 11 bases matching TRBD2. V lost 5 bases and J lost 7; bases outside the gene matches: 7. CDR3 length equals 15 residues. CDR1 is SGHTA, CDR2 FQGTGA, per germline. The CDR3: CASSPLAGGGNEQFF. CDR3 nucleotides: TGTGCCAGCAGCCCCCTAGCGGGAGGTGGAAATGAGCAGTTCTTC.

This clone came up a few times. This sequence joins TRBV9 and TRBJ2-1, with 14 bases identical to TRBD2. The CDR3 is made up of 16 amino acids. CDR1 and CDR2 from the germline V gene are SGDLS and YYNGEE. J lost 6 bases, V lost 10 bases, and 12 bases had no gene match. The CDR3 coding sequence is TGTGCCTCCGGTTCCTCCGGGACTAGCGGGAGCAATGAGCAGTTCTTC. Its protein is CASGSSGTSGSNEQFF.

The chain is built from TRBV6-1 and TRBJ2-5; 9 bases match TRBD2. Germline CDR1 and CDR2: MNHNS and SASEGT. With 7 bases clipped from V and 1 base from J, the junction kept 7 bases outside the gene matches. The CDR3 spans 15 residues. CDR3: CASISGRLPQETQYF. Written as DNA, the CDR3 is TGTGCCAGCATAAGCGGGAGGCTCCCCCAAGAGACCCAGTACTTC.

CDR3 in amino acids: CASSLAGHPNEKLFF. CDR3 DNA sequence: TGTGCCAGCAGCTTGGCGGGACACCCAAATGAAAAACTGTTTTTT. The chain is built from TRBV5-6 and TRBJ1-4; the D gene is possibly TRBD1 (6 bases). Germline CDR1 reads SGHDT; CDR2 reads YYEEEE. The CDR3 loop spans 15 amino acids. With 0 bases removed from V and 5 bases from J, the gap between germline ends came to 11 bases.

The V and J genes are TRBV29-1 and TRBJ1-1; D gene uncertain. The CDR3 extends over 13 amino acids. Germline V gene data show CDR1 as SQVTM and CDR2 as ANQGSEA. The ends were cut back, 5 bases at V and 1 base at J, with 11 bases in the middle. The CDR3 loop reads CSVRQDENTEAFF. CDR3 nucleotide sequence: TGCAGCGTTAGGCAGGACGAGAACACTGAAGCTTTCTTT.

This chain joins TRBV28 and TRBJ2-1; 7 nucleotides agree with TRBD1. Germline CDR1 MDHEN, CDR2 SYDVKM. The J segment lost 6 bases and the V segment lost 5 bases, leaving 10 bases of the junction unmatched. This CDR3 has 15 amino acids. For the CDR3, the DNA is TGTGCCAGCAGTCAGACAGGGTTCGGAGTCAATGAGCAGTTCTTC. Translation gives CASSQTGFGVNEQFF.

The V gene is TRBV7-9, the J gene TRBJ2-1; 9 bases fit TRBD2. V shed 1 base and J 4 bases; nucleotides not matched to a gene: 5. Germline CDR1 SEHNR, CDR2 FQNEAQ (reference sequence). The CDR3 is 16 amino acids. CDR3 protein: CASSLVASGVYNEQFF. DNA of the CDR3: TGTGCCAGCAGCTTAGTGGCTAGCGGGGTATACAATGAGCAGTTCTTC.

Remarks on this clone: Just one base apart from a much larger clone, this may be a read error. The genes are TRBV5-4 and TRBJ1-2, with a possible D match to TRBD1 (6 bases). Looked up from germline, CDR1 is SGHNT and CDR2 is YYREEE (reference sequence). V lost 2 bases and J 2 bases, leaving 7 bases between the germline ends. The CDR3 runs 13 residues. The CDR3 DNA is TGTGCCAGCAGCTTAGGGACAAACTATGGCTACACCTTC. This gives the protein CASSLGTNYGYTF.

The chain links TRBV2 to TRBJ2-1; possibly TRBD2 for D (5 bases). The CDR3 spans 14 residues. Germline CDR1 SNHLY, CDR2 FYNNEI. V was clipped by 8 bases and J by 3 bases, with 14 bases between them. In DNA, the CDR3 is TGTGCCAGCTCGAGGGAAGTGGACTACAATGAGCAGTTCTTC. Translated, it gives CASSREVDYNEQFF.

This chain connects TRBV10-3 to TRBJ2-4, with 10 positions matching TRBD2. Germline CDR1 ENHRY, CDR2 SYGVKD. CDR3 length: 17 amino acids. J gave up 4 bases and V 0 bases, and 6 bases lay outside the gene matches. The CDR3 here is CAISESFTSGTKNIQYF. CDR3 nucleotides: TGTGCCATCAGTGAGTCGTTCACTAGCGGGACTAAAAACATTCAGTACTTC.

The genes are TRBV7-9 and TRBJ2-1; D gene ambiguous. The germline V and J ends were trimmed by 2 bases and 7 bases, with 9 bases remaining between them. Germline CDR1 is SEHNR and CDR2 is FQNEAQ (reference sequence). The CDR3 is made up of 13 amino acids. The CDR3 nucleotides read TGTGCCAGCAGCTTATCAAGCTCGAATGAGCAGTTCTTC. This encodes CASSLSSSNEQFF. The full variable domain, in which reference TRBV7-9 and TRBJ2-1 provide the parts outside the CDR3, is DTGVSQNPRHKITKRGQNVTFRCDPISEHNRLYWYRQTLGQGPEFLTYFQNEAQLEKSRLLSDRFSAERPKGSFSTLEIQRTEQGDSAMYLCASSLSSSNEQFFGPGTRLTVL.

The chain employs TRBV19 and TRBJ2-2; 11 nucleotides agree with TRBD1. The CDR3 consists of 17 residues. J gave up 5 bases and V 7 bases, and 12 bases lay outside the gene matches. The germline CDR1 and CDR2 sequences are LNHDA and SQIVND (reference sequence). CDR3 DNA: TGTGCCAGTACCAATCCTGGACAGGGGGCCGGGACCGGGGAGCTGTTTTTT. This encodes CASTNPGQGAGTGELFF.

This clone showed up just once. The chain joins TRBV15 to TRBJ2-7; D uncertain. There are 14 residues in the CDR3. Germline V gene lookup returns CDR1 LNHNV and CDR2 YYDKDF (reference sequence). V lost 1 base and J lost 3, with 10 bases in between. CDR3 DNA sequence: TGTGCCACCAGCAGAGGGCCCGACCGCTACGAGCAGTACTTC. This codes for CATSRGPDRYEQYF.